This is a list of T cell receptor beta chains from one sample in a study of T cells in localized non-small cell lung cancer. Data came from immunoSEQ multiplex PCR; TCRdb stores just in-frame clones and leaves some out. This sample has about 70,000 clones, with roughly 90% found just once. Sample: peripheral blood, taken before any cancer treatment. These receptor sequences come from a male donor at least 60 years old with stage III squamous cell lung carcinoma. Both conserved end residues are part of each CDR3. The D gene is left open where the match is weak. Clone size is shown for a subset of rows, as once, few, many or a class of expanded clone.

clone size	V gene	J gene	D gene	CDR3 DNA	CDR3 protein
-	TRBV5-5	TRBJ2-2	-	TGTGCCAGCAGCTTGGGACCCGGGGAGCTGTTTTTT	CASSLGPGELFF
-	TRBV19	TRBJ1-2	-	TGTGCCAGTAGTGCGGCGGCAGCATCCTATGGCTACACCTTC	CASSAAAASYGYTF
-	TRBV29-1	TRBJ2-5	-	TGCAGCGTCCCGGGGCCTGCGGGGGAGACCCAGTACTTC	CSVPGPAGETQYF
-	TRBV19	TRBJ2-6	TRBD1	TGTGCCAGTAGTCCAAGGACAGGAGATCCGTTGTCCTCTGGGGCCAACGTCCTGACTTTC	CASSPRTGDPLSSGANVLTF
-	TRBV18	TRBJ1-1	TRBD1	TGTGCCAGCTCACCGGGACAGGGGGTGAACACTGAAGCTTTCTTT	CASSPGQGVNTEAFF
-	TRBV19	TRBJ2-3	-	TGTGCCAGTACCTATTCTCGTCTCGTCGGCGATACGCAGTATTTT	CASTYSRLVGDTQYF
-	TRBV18	TRBJ2-1	TRBD2	TGTGCCAGCTCACCAACCGGAGGTAGCGGGAATGAGCAGTTCTTC	CASSPTGGSGNEQFF
-	TRBV11-1	TRBJ1-6	-	TGTGCCAGCAGCTTGTCCAGGTCTGGGGGTTCACCCCTCCACTTT	CASSLSRSGGSPLHF
-	TRBV7-2	TRBJ1-2	-	TGTGCCAGCAGCTTAAGTACGGTCTCGTATGGCTACACCTTC	CASSLSTVSYGYTF
-	TRBV14	TRBJ2-3	TRBD2	TGTGCCAGCAGCCATGACGGACTAGCGGGACCTAAGGGGGATACGCAGTATTTT	CASSHDGLAGPKGDTQYF
-	TRBV4-2	TRBJ2-1	TRBD2	TGTGCCAGCAGCCAAGGACTAGCGGGGAACAATGAGCAGTTCTTC	CASSQGLAGNNEQFF
once	TRBV6-1	TRBJ1-1	TRBD1	TGTGCCAGCAGTGTCCGGACAGGGCCCGTCACTGAAGCTTTCTTT	CASSVRTGPVTEAFF
-	TRBV6-1	TRBJ2-3	TRBD2	TGTGCCAGCAGTGATGGCGGGGGGTCGGCAGATACGCAGTATTTT	CASSDGGGSADTQYF
-	TRBV19	TRBJ2-3	TRBD1	TGTGCCAGTAGCGACAGGGGAACAGATACGCAGTATTTT	CASSDRGTDTQYF
-	TRBV11-2	TRBJ2-3	-	TGTGCCAGCAGCTTGGCGGGGCAGAGCCTCACAGATACGCAGTATTTT	CASSLAGQSLTDTQYF
-	TRBV28	TRBJ2-5	-	TGTGCCAGCAGTTTGGCGACACAAGAGACCCAGTACTTC	CASSLATQETQYF
-	TRBV6-6	TRBJ1-1	-	TGTGCCAGCAGTTACTGGATAGGGGGTGAAGCTTTCTTT	CASSYWIGGEAFF
-	TRBV18	TRBJ1-2	TRBD1	TGTGCCAGCTCACGGGGACAGGGGGCATCAAACTATGGCTACACCTTC	CASSRGQGASNYGYTF